This T cell receptor beta chain appears in the sequencing data of a study of T-cell reconstitution after alpha-beta-depleted transplantation in children. This clonotype was seen only a few times. Using unique molecular identifiers, the investigators prepared the TCRbeta library. TCRdb passed the PCR reads through MiXCR, listing each CDR3 protein once. The table includes roughly 590,000 distinct CDR3 sequences, 16% detected once. CDR3 size: 16 residues. The germline V gene has CDR1 SGHRS and CDR2 YFSETQ. Trimming at V came to 0 bases and at J to 3 bases, leaving 4 bases not matched to a gene. This specimen consisted of PBMCs from the stem cell graft donor, obtained from the stem cell graft. The sequence derives from a human donor who donated a stem cell graft to a child with acute myeloid leukemia. The V call is TRBV5-1, the J call TRBJ2-5; TRBD2 matches 11 bases. The CDR3: CASSLGLAGIEETQYF. The CDR3 DNA is TGCGCCAGCAGCTTGGGACTAGCGGGGATAGAAGAGACCCAGTACTTC.